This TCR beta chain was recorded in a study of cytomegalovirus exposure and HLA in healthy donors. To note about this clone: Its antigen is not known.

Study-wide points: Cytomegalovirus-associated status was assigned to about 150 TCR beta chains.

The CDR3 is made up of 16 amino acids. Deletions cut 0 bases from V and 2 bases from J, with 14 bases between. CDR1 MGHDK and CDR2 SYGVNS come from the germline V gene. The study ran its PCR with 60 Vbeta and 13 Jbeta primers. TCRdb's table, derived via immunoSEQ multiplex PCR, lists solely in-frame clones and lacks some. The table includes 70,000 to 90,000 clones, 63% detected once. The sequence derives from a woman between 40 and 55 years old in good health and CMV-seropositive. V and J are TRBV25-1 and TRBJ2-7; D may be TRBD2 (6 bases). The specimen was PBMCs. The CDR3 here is CASSEYVRERTYEQYF. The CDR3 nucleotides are TGTGCCAGCAGTGAATACGTCCGGGAGAGGACCTACGAGCAGTACTTC.